This section outlines one T cell receptor (beta chain) sequence together with its context. Its specificity is not known. What was amplified from RNA transcripts were TCR beta CDR3 regions. The HTBI primer set was used in a first-round RT-PCR of the TCR CDR3. Using its own MiXCR run on the multiplex PCR reads, TCRdb lists one record per CDR3 protein. The sample consists of hundreds of thousands of distinct CDR3 sequences, approximately 16% of them appearing once. The sample is drawn from a study of T cells in Graves' hyperthyroidism and ophthalmopathy. Turning to the study itself: Peripheral blood sampling occurred at initial diagnosis, before any treatment.

This CDR3 region has 16 residues. CDR1 SQVTM and CDR2 ANQGSEA come from the germline V gene. The V end lost 0 bases, the J end lost 5 bases, and 19 bases lay between the germline ends. Study-wide points: The model made its ophthalmopathy prediction, and onset followed a median approximately 6.5 months later. In blood, most of the thyroid clonotypes expanded above 0.001 were also present.

J is TRBJ2-5 and V is TRBV29-1; D tentatively fits TRBD1 or TRBD2 (5 bases each). Sequencing was performed on blood. The receptor comes from a woman aged 18-29 years with Graves' hyperthyroidism. Written as DNA, the CDR3 is TGCAGCGTTGAAGATCTACGGGGCAGCGCCCCGGAGACCCAGTACTTC. Its protein is CSVEDLRGSAPETQYF.